Shown below are 17 T cell receptor beta chains from a single sample sequenced in a study of T cell clonotyping in hematopoietic cell transplantation. Generated by immunoSEQ multiplex PCR, the TCRdb table keeps only in-frame clones and is missing some. The sample has tens of thousands of clones, 88% seen once; the top ten hold approximately 2%. The sequencing input was peripheral blood mononuclear cells. The receptors derive from a woman in her thirties or forties in good health. Some clones in this sample may be carry-over from other donors' samples.

V gene TRBV10-3 combines with J gene TRBJ2-7; tentatively, D is TRBD1 (7 bases). The length of the CDR3 is 14 residues. Trimming left V 11 bases short and J 3 bases short, with 20 bases between. CDR1 is ENHRY and CDR2 is SYGVKD in the germline V gene. Written as DNA, the CDR3 is TGTGCCTCCAACGGGGCGGGACAGTTCTACGAGCAGTACTTC. As protein: CASNGAGQFYEQYF.

As regards this clone: A read error may produce the germline difference seen at one junction end. The gene calls are TRBV5-1 and TRBJ2-7, with D possibly being TRBD2 (5 bases). The CDR3 spans 16 residues. Germline-derived CDR1 and CDR2 are SGHRS and YFSETQ. The CDR3: CASSLGFAAGSFEQYF. DNA for the CDR3: TGCGCCAGCAGCTTGGGGTTCGCCGCGGGTTCCTTCGAGCAGTACTTC.

To note about this clone: Sequence at one end of the junction differs from germline and may be a read error. This CDR3 is CASSLVPLVNTEAFF. The CDR3 DNA sequence: TGCGCCAGCAGTTTGGTCCCCCTCGTGAACACTGAAGCTTTCTTT. The J gene is TRBJ1-1, the V gene TRBV5-1; D is uncertain. Germline V gene lookup returns CDR1 SGHRS and CDR2 YFSETQ. The CDR3 is 15 amino acids.

The chain recombines TRBV28 with TRBJ2-7; the match to TRBD2 covers 13 bases. Germline-derived CDR1 and CDR2 are MDHEN and SYDVKM. This CDR3 region has 15 residues. After removal of 2 bases from V and 5 bases from J, the junction contained 3 bases not matched to a gene. CDR3 sequence (DNA): TGTGCCAGCAGTTTAGGGACTAGCGGGATGGACGAGCAGTACTTC. This codes for CASSLGTSGMDEQYF. The full variable domain, its missing parts supplied by reference TRBV28 and TRBJ2-7, is DVKVTQSSRYLVKRTGEKVFLECVQDMDHENMFWYRQDPGLGLRLIYFSYDVKMKEKGDIPEGYSVSREKKERFSLILESASTNQTSMYLCASSLGTSGMDEQYFGPGTRLTVT.

J is TRBJ1-1 and V is TRBV28; D not resolved. V lost 6 bases to trimming and J lost 6 bases, with 14 bases between them. Germline V lookup: CDR1 MDHEN, CDR2 SYDVKM. The CDR3 is 13 amino acids. In nucleotides, the CDR3 is TGTGCCAGCAGACGTACAATCGGGGCTGAAGCTTTCTTT. It codes for CASRRTIGAEAFF.

This chain connects TRBV28 to TRBJ2-7, with 10 bases fitting TRBD2. Unmatched junction bases numbered 16, after V lost 8 bases and J lost 6 bases. Germline lookup yields CDR1 MDHEN and CDR2 SYDVKM. This CDR3 is 16 amino acids long. CDR3 amino acids: CASGSGLASGGGEQYF. The CDR3 nucleotides are TGTGCCAGCGGCTCGGGACTAGCGTCAGGCGGGGGCGAGCAGTACTTC. Full variable domain (remainder filled in from reference TRBV28 and TRBJ2-7): DVKVTQSSRYLVKRTGEKVFLECVQDMDHENMFWYRQDPGLGLRLIYFSYDVKMKEKGDIPEGYSVSREKKERFSLILESASTNQTSMYLCASGSGLASGGGEQYFGPGTRLTVT.

The rearrangement links TRBV5-1 to TRBJ1-5; D gene uncertain. V was trimmed by 2 bases and J by 6 bases, leaving 18 bases between them. The CDR3 covers 16 residues. From germline, CDR1 is SGHRS and CDR2 YFSETQ. CDR3 DNA sequence: TGCGCCAGCAGCTTAACATCGGGTCCGGAGGCTCAGCCCCAGCATTTT. Its translation is CASSLTSGPEAQPQHF.

The genes are TRBV30 and TRBJ1-2; D is unclear. CDR1 and CDR2 from the germline V gene are GTSNPN and SVGIG (reference sequence). The ends were cut back, 0 bases at V and 2 bases at J, with 7 bases in the middle. The CDR3 extends over 13 amino acids. CDR3 bases: TGTGCCTGGAGTGTAGGCCGGAACTATGGCTACACCTTC. Translation gives CAWSVGRNYGYTF.

This chain uses TRBV11-3 with TRBJ2-2, with a tentative D call TRBD2 (6 bases). Deletions cut 6 bases from V and 1 base from J, with 18 bases between. CDR1 and CDR2 (germline): SGHNT, YENEEA. This CDR3 comprises 17 residues. In DNA form, the CDR3 reads TGTGCCAGCAGTCGTGAGTGGGAGGCCCAGAACACCGGGGAGCTGTTTTTT. This codes for CASSREWEAQNTGELFF.

This chain connects TRBV6-5 to TRBJ2-7, with D hard to call. V gave up 0 bases and J gave up 1 base, with 7 bases separating them. CDR3 length: 14 residues. Germline V gene lookup returns CDR1 MNHEY and CDR2 SVGAGI. Here the CDR3 reads CASSYSRISYEQYF. In nucleotides, the CDR3 is TGTGCCAGCAGTTACTCTAGGATTTCCTACGAGCAGTACTTC.

This chain joins TRBV15 and TRBJ1-5, with unresolved D. The CDR3 is made up of 17 amino acids. V lost 3 bases and J lost 0, with 15 bases in between. Germline lookup yields CDR1 LNHNV and CDR2 YYDKDF (reference sequence). The CDR3 DNA follows: TGTGCCACCAGCAGGCGGTCTACCTCTTATAGCAATCAGCCCCAGCATTTT. Its translation: CATSRRSTSYSNQPQHF.

The rearrangement joins TRBV19 to TRBJ2-3, with 7 bases aligning to TRBD2. CDR1 is LNHDA, CDR2 SQIVND, per germline (reference sequence). The ends lost 4 bases at V and 4 bases at J; junction bases unmatched: 14. The CDR3 covers 17 residues. The chain's CDR3 is CASSNRPGAGVPDTQYF. The CDR3 coding sequence is TGTGCCAGTAGTAACCGGCCCGGGGCGGGAGTCCCAGATACGCAGTATTTT.

This clone was seen only a few times. V usage is TRBV15 and J usage is TRBJ2-1; 10 bases map to TRBD1. CDR1 and CDR2 (germline): LNHNV, YYDKDF (reference sequence). V lost 3 bases and J lost 4; bases outside the gene matches: 3. The CDR3 totals 15 residues. Here the CDR3 DNA reads TGTGCCACCAGCAGGGACAGGGGGGAATACAATGAGCAGTTCTTC. This gives the protein CATSRDRGEYNEQFF.

This clone was seen once. V gene TRBV11-1 combines with J gene TRBJ2-1; D possibly uses TRBD1 or TRBD2 (6 bases each). This CDR3 is built from 15 residues. Germline V gene data show CDR1 as SGHAT and CDR2 as FQDESV (reference sequence). With 5 bases removed from V and 9 bases from J, the gap between germline ends came to 20 bases. The CDR3 bases are TGTGCCAGCAGCCCACAAGGGGGGCTGCTGGGTGAGCAGTTCTTC. Translating gives CASSPQGGLLGEQFF.

The genes are TRBV9 and TRBJ1-1, with D possibly matching TRBD1 (5 bases). Trimming took off 4 bases at V and 3 bases at J, with 10 bases between the two ends. CDR1 and CDR2 (germline): SGDLS, YYNGEE. The CDR3 is 13 amino acids. The CDR3 reads CASSNQGDTEAFF. The CDR3 bases are TGTGCCAGCAGCAATCAAGGGGACACTGAAGCTTTCTTT.

This chain links TRBV10-3 with TRBJ1-5; D uncertain. V lost 0 bases and J lost 0, with 12 bases in between. The germline V gene encodes CDR1 ENHRY and CDR2 SYGVKD. The CDR3 totals 17 residues. The CDR3 DNA reads as TGTGCCATCAGTGAGTCGCCGGCAGCTTATAGCAATCAGCCCCAGCATTTT. Amino acid sequence: CAISESPAAYSNQPQHF.

V usage is TRBV7-9 and J usage is TRBJ1-2; TRBD1 aligns across 7 bases. CDR3 length: 13 residues. Germline-derived CDR1 and CDR2 are SEHNR and FQNEAQ (reference sequence). With 2 bases clipped from V and 6 bases from J, the junction kept 3 bases outside the gene matches. For the CDR3, the DNA is TGTGCCAGCAGCTTAACAGGGGCTGATGGCTACACCTTC. The encoded protein is CASSLTGADGYTF. The full variable domain, rest sourced from reference TRBV7-9 and TRBJ1-2, is DTGVSQNPRHKITKRGQNVTFRCDPISEHNRLYWYRQTLGQGPEFLTYFQNEAQLEKSRLLSDRFSAERPKGSFSTLEIQRTEQGDSAMYLCASSLTGADGYTFGSGTRLTVV.